The 16 T cell receptor beta chains reported below all come from one sample, sequenced in a study of post-analysis software for immune sequencing data (dated by TCRdb to between 2014 and 2017). The method behind the library was PCR. Sequencing took place on an Illumina HiSeq 2500. To reduce PCR and sequencing biases, unique molecular identifiers were incorporated into the TCR beta cDNA libraries. Using fastp trimming at Q25 and MiXCR clonotype assembly, TCRdb reanalyzed the public sequencing data and kept in-frame beta chains. Every entry covers one CDR3 protein and lists the most common genes and DNA from its rows. The table for this sample lists 750,000 to 900,000 distinct CDR3 sequences; approximately 44% of them were counted only once. The ten largest clones take up 4.9% of the sample. Their antigen targets remain unknown. General study outcomes and caveats: Several TRBV segments, including TRBV5-6, TRBV5-1 and TRBV20-1, were significantly more frequent in patients than controls.

Input material: blood. The receptors here all came from a girl between 5 and 17 years old with multiple sclerosis.

This clonotype was recorded a few times. This chain uses TRBV9 with TRBJ2-3, with D perhaps TRBD1 (5 bases). Trimming removed 0 bases from V and 4 bases from J, with 12 bases in between. Germline V gene lookup returns CDR1 SGDLS and CDR2 YYNGEE. The CDR3 length is 15 residues. CDR3 loop: CASSVGGSDADTQYF. The CDR3 bases are TGTGCCAGCAGCGTAGGGGGCTCCGATGCAGATACGCAGTATTTT.

The chain recombines TRBV28 with TRBJ2-5, with TRBD2 matching 9 bases. Germline CDR1 MDHEN, CDR2 SYDVKM. CDR3 length: 14 residues. The V and J ends lost 8 bases and 11 bases, in that order; junction bases with no gene match: 15. CDR3 amino acids: CASAEELAGAMQYF. DNA for the CDR3: TGTGCCAGCGCAGAAGAATTAGCGGGAGCCATGCAGTACTTC.

V and J are TRBV9 and TRBJ1-6; D gene unclear. The V and J ends lost 3 bases and 0 bases respectively, with 7 bases between them. Germline values: CDR1 SGDLS, CDR2 YYNGEE. The CDR3 has 15 amino acids. Here the CDR3 reads CASSALDSYNSPLHF. The CDR3 nucleotides are TGTGCCAGCAGCGCCCTCGACTCCTATAATTCACCCCTCCACTTT.

The chain carries TRBV18 and TRBJ1-2; the match to TRBD1 covers 9 bases. V lost 0 bases to trimming and J lost 6 bases; unmatched junction nucleotides: 5. The CDR3 runs 15 residues. Looked up from germline, CDR1 is KGHSH and CDR2 is LQKENI. CDR3 protein: CASSPPSTGGHGYTF. Here the CDR3 DNA reads TGTGCCAGCTCACCACCGAGCACAGGGGGCCATGGCTACACCTTC.

J is TRBJ1-1 and V is TRBV13; the D gene is possibly TRBD1 (6 bases). Germline CDR1 reads PRHDT; CDR2 reads FYEKMQ (reference sequence). Trimming shortened V by 6 bases and J by 1 base, and 15 bases separated the two germline ends. The CDR3 contains 15 residues. The CDR3 is CASRTEGGENTEAFF. CDR3 nucleotide sequence: TGTGCCAGCAGGACGGAGGGGGGCGAGAACACTGAAGCTTTCTTT.

The chain is built from TRBV15 and TRBJ2-7, with no clear D. V was shortened by 2 bases and J by 7 bases, with 9 bases between the two germline ends. This CDR3 has 12 amino acids. Germline V gene data show CDR1 as LNHNV and CDR2 as YYDKDF (reference sequence). CDR3 protein: CATSRSRTEQYF. For the CDR3, the DNA is TGTGCCACCAGCAGAAGTCGTACTGAGCAGTACTTC.

The rearrangement joins TRBV4-3 to TRBJ2-1; 7 bases line up with TRBD2. The CDR3 has 17 amino acids. Germline values: CDR1 LGHNA, CDR2 YSLEER. J gave up 1 base and V 3 bases, and 9 bases lay outside the gene matches. This CDR3 reads CASSHHGGGSSYNEQFF. DNA of the CDR3: TGCGCCAGCAGCCACCACGGCGGCGGGAGTTCCTACAATGAGCAGTTCTTC.

In its sample, this clonotype was seen a few times. The J gene is TRBJ2-3, the V gene TRBV20-1; D is possibly TRBD2 (6 bases). The germline V gene has CDR1 DFQATT and CDR2 SNEGSKA (reference sequence). This CDR3 contains 13 residues. Trimming removed 0 bases from V and 5 bases from J, with 9 bases in between. The CDR3: CSARDTGGDTQYF. CDR3 coding DNA: TGCAGTGCTAGAGATACCGGGGGAGATACGCAGTATTTT.

V and J are TRBV9 and TRBJ2-1, with 8 bases lining up with TRBD2. The J segment lost 1 base and the V segment lost 0 bases, leaving 3 bases of the junction unmatched. The CDR3 is made up of 16 amino acids. Germline V CDR1 and CDR2: SGDLS, YYNGEE. The chain's CDR3 is CASSVDASGSYNEQFF. The CDR3 bases are TGTGCCAGCAGCGTAGACGCTAGCGGGTCCTACAATGAGCAGTTCTTC. Drawing the rest from reference TRBV9 and TRBJ2-1, the complete variable domain is DSGVTQTPKHLITATGQRVTLRCSPRSGDLSVYWYQQSLDQGLQFLIQYYNGEERAKGNILERFSAQQFPDLHSELNLSSLELGDSALYFCASSVDASGSYNEQFFGPGTRLTVL.

The chain carries TRBV18 and TRBJ2-4; 7 bases match TRBD2. The J call is doubtful: the DNA matches TRBJ2-7 better. Germline CDR1 reads KGHSH; CDR2 reads LQKENI. CDR3 length: 15 amino acids. DNA for the CDR3: TGTGCCAGCTCACCACAGGGGAGGGCTCCTGGCGAGCAGTACTTC. This sequence encodes CASSPQGRAPGEQYF.

This chain joins TRBV11-2 and TRBJ2-5; 8 positions agree with TRBD2. Germline CDR1 is SGHAT and CDR2 is FQNNGV. Germline trimming cut 0 bases from V and 6 bases from J; bases unmatched to any gene: 15. This CDR3 has 18 amino acids. CDR3 DNA: TGTGCCAGCAGCTTAGATCTAGTAGCGGGATCACGTATGAAGACCCAGTACTTC. This codes for CASSLDLVAGSRMKTQYF.

This clonotype was detected only a few times. The chain uses TRBV12-3 or TRBV12-4 and TRBJ1-5, with D unclear. V lost 1 base and J lost 9, with 4 bases in between. CDR3 length: 11 amino acids. CDR3 coding DNA: TGTGCCAGCAGTTTAGGTCTGCCCCAGCATTTT. It codes for CASSLGLPQHF.

This clonotype has more than one count but fewer than ten. V usage is TRBV7-9 and J usage is TRBJ1-4; 8 bases map to TRBD1. V lost 4 bases and J lost 7; bases outside the gene matches: 8. Per germline, CDR1 SEHNR and CDR2 FQNEAQ (reference sequence). The CDR3 is 15 residues long. In DNA form, the CDR3 reads TGTGCCAGCAGCTCCCTCGGGACAGGTCCTGAAAAACTGTTTTTT. It codes for CASSSLGTGPEKLFF.

Regarding this clonotype: At one end, the junction sequence differs from germline, possibly due to a read error. The chain couples TRBV5-1 to TRBJ1-4; 8 bases line up with TRBD1. This CDR3 is built from 16 residues. The V gene's germline CDR1 is SGHRS and CDR2 YFSETQ. DNA of the CDR3: TGCGCCAGCAGCCAAGACGGACAGGGAGGCTTTGAAAAACGGTTTTTT. Its translation is CASSQDGQGGFEKRFF.

Concerning this clonotype: Mismatch with germline at one junction end may stem from a read error. The chain uses TRBV19 and TRBJ2-6, with 14 bases identical to TRBD2. The CDR3 consists of 22 residues. Germline V CDR1 and CDR2: LNHDA, SQIVND (reference sequence). The DNA of the CDR3 is TGTACCAGTAGTATCCAGTTACCGGGACTAGCGGGAGTGGGCTCTGGGGCCAACGTCCTGACTTTC. Its translation is CTSSIQLPGLAGVGSGANVLTF.

The rearrangement links TRBV6-1 to TRBJ1-2; no definite D call. In germline, CDR1 is MNHNS, CDR2 SASEGT. The V end lost 6 bases, the J end lost 5 bases, and 16 bases lay between the germline ends. The CDR3 loop spans 14 amino acids. DNA of the CDR3: TGTGCCAGCAGGGGCCGCTCGGTGCGATATGGCTACACCTTC. Translated: CASRGRSVRYGYTF.